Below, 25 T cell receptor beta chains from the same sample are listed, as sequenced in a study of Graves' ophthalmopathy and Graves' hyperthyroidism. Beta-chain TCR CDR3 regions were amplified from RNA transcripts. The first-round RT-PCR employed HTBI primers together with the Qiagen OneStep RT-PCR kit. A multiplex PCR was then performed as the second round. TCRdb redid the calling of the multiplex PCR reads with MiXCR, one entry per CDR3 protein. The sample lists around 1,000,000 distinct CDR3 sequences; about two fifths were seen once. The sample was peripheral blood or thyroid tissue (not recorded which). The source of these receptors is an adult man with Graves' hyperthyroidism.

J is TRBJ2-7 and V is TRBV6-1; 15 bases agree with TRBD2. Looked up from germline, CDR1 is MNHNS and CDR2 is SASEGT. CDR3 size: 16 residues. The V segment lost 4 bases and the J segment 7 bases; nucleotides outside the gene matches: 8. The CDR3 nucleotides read TGTGCCAGCAGTGCGTGGACTAGCGGGAGGGGTGAAGAGCAGTACTTC. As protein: CASSAWTSGRGEEQYF.

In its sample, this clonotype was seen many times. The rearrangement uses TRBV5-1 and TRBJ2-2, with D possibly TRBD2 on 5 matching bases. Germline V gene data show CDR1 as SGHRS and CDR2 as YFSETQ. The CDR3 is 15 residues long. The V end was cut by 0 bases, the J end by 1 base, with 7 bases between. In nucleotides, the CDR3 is TGCGCCAGCAGCTTGGCGGGGAAGAACACCGGGGAGCTGTTTTTT. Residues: CASSLAGKNTGELFF.

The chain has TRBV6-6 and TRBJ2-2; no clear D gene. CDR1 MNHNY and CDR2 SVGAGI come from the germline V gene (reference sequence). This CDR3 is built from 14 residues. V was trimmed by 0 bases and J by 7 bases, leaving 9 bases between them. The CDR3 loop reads CASSYSIPNGELFF. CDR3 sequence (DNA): TGTGCCAGCAGTTACTCGATCCCCAACGGGGAGCTGTTTTTT.

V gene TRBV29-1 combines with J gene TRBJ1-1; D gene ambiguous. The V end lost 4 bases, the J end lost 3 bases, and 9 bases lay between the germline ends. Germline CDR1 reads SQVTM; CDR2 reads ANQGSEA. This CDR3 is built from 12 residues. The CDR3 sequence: CSVGKMDTEAFF. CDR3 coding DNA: TGCAGCGTTGGAAAAATGGACACTGAAGCTTTCTTT.

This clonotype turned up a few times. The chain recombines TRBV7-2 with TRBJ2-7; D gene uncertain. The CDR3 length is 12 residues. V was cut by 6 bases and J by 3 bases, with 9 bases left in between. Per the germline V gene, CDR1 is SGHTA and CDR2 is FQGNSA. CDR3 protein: CASSVTLYEQYF. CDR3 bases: TGTGCCAGCAGTGTAACGCTCTACGAGCAGTACTTC.

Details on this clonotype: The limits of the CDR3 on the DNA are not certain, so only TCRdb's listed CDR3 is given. Here the CDR3 reads CASSFYICSARGVARTEAFF. The rearrangement links TRBV7-2 to TRBJ1-1. The CDR3 has 20 residues if both end residues are counted. Germline assignment: CDR1 SGHTA and CDR2 FQGNSA.

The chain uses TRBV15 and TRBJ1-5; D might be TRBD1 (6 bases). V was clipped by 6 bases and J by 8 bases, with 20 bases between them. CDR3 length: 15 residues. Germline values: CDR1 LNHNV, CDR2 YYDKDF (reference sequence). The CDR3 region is CATRTEGGALKPQHF. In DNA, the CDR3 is TGTGCCACCAGAACAGAAGGGGGGGCACTGAAGCCCCAGCATTTT.

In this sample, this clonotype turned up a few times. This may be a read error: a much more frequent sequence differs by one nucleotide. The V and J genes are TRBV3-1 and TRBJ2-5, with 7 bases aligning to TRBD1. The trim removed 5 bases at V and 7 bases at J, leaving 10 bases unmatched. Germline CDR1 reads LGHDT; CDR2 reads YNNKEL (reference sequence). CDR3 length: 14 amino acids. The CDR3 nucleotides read TGTGCCAGCAGCTTTAGGACAGGCGAAGGGACCCAGTACTTC. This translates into CASSFRTGEGTQYF.

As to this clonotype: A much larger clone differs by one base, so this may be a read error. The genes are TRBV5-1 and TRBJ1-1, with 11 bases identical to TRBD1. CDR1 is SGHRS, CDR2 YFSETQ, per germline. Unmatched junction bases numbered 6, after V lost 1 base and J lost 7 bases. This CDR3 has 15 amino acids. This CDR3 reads CASSLTGQGAIEAFF. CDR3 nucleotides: TGCGCCAGCAGCTTGACCGGACAGGGGGCCATTGAAGCTTTCTTT.

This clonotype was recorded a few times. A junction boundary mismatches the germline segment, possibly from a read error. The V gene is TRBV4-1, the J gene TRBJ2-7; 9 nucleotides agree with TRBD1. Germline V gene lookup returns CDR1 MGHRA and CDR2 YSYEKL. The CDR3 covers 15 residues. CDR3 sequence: CTSSPRQGGSYEQYF. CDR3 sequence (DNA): TGCACCAGCAGCCCTCGACAGGGGGGCTCCTACGAGCAGTACTTC.

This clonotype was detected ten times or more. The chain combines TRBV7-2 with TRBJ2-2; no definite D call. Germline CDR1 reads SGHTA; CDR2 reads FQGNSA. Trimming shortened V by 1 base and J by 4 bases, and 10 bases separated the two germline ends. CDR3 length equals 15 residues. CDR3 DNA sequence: TGTGCCAGCAGCTTAGATGCCGAGGCCACCGGGGAGCTGTTTTTT. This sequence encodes CASSLDAEATGELFF.

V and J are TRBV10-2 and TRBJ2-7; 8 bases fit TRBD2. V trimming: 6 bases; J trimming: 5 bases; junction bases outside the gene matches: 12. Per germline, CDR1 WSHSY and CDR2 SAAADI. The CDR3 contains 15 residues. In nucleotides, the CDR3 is TGCGCCAGCAGCCAAAGGCCGGCAGCGGGGGACGAGCAGTACTTC. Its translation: CASSQRPAAGDEQYF.

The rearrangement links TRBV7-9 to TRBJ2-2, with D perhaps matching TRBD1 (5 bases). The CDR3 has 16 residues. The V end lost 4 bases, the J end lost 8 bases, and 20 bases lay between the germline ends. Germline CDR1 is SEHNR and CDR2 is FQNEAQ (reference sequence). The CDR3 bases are TGTGCCAGCAGCTCCAAGGGGTTGCGCCAAACGGGGGAGCTGTTTTTT. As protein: CASSSKGLRQTGELFF.

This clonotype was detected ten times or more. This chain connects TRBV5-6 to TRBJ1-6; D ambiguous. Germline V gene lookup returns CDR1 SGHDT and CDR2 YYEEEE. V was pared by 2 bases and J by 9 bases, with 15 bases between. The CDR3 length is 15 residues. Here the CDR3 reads CASSFDAFRSSPLHF. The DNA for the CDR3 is TGTGCCAGCAGCTTCGACGCCTTCCGTAGTTCACCCCTCCACTTT.

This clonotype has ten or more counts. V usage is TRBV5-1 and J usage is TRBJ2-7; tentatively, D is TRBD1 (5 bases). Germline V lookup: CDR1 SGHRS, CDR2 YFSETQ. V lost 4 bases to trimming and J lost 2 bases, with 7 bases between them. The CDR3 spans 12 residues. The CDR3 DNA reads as TGCGCCAGCAGCGCGGACACCTACGAGCAGTACTTC. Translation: CASSADTYEQYF.

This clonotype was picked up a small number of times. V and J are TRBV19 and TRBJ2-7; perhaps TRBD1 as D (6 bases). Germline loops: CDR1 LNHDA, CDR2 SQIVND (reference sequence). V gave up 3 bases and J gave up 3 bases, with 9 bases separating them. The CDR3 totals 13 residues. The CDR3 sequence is CASSIGTNYEQYF. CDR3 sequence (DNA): TGTGCCAGTAGTATCGGGACAAACTACGAGCAGTACTTC.

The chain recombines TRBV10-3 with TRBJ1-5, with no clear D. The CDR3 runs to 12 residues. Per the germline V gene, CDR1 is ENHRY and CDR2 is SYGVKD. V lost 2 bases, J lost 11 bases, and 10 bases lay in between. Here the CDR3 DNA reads TGTGCCATCAGTGAGCCTCGTGGGGCCCAGCATTTT. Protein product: CAISEPRGAQHF.

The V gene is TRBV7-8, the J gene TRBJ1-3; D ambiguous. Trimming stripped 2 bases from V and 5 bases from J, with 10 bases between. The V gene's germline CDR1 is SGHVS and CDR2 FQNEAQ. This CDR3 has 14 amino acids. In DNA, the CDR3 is TGTGCCAGCAGCTTAACGAGGATGCGAAACACCATATATTTT. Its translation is CASSLTRMRNTIYF.

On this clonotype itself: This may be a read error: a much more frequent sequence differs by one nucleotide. CDR3: CASSLGEKGGEKLFF. The CDR3 nucleotides read TGTGCCAGCAGCTTAGGGGAGAAAGGTGGTGAAAAACTGTTTTTT. The chain joins TRBV2 to TRBJ1-4; a weak D match, TRBD1 (5 bases). This CDR3 has 15 residues. Germline V gene sequence: CDR1 SNHLY, CDR2 FYNNEI. The V end lost 6 bases, the J end lost 7 bases, and 18 bases lay between the germline ends.

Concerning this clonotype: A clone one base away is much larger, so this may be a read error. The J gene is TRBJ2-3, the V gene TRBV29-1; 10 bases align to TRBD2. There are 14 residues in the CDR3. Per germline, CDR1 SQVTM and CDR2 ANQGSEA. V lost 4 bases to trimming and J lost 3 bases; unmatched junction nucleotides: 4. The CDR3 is CSVAGTSETDTQYF. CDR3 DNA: TGCAGCGTTGCGGGGACTAGCGAGACAGATACGCAGTATTTT.

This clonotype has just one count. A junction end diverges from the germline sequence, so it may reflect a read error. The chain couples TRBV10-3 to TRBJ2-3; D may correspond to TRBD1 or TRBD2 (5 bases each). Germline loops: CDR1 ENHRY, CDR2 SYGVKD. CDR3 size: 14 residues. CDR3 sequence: CASSEGPSTDTQYF. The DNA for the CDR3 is TGTGCCAGCAGTGAGGGACCATCCACAGATACGCAGTATTTT.

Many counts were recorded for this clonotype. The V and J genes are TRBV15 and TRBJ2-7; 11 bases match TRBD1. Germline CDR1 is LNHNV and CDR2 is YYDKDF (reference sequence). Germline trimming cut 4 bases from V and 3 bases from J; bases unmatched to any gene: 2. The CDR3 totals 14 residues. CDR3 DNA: TGTGCCACCAGCATGGGACAGGGGGACTACGAGCAGTACTTC. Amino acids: CATSMGQGDYEQYF.

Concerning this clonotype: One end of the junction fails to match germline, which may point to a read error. CDR3 nucleotides: TGTGCCGGCAGCTTTTTCTCAGTGGGCACTGAAGCTTTCTTT. It is translated as CAGSFFSVGTEAFF. The V gene is TRBV7-9, the J gene TRBJ1-1; D is unclear. CDR3 length: 14 residues. Germline CDR1 and CDR2: SEHNR and FQNEAQ (reference sequence). Looking up the rest from reference TRBV7-9 and TRBJ1-1 gives the full variable domain: DTGVSQNPRHKITKRGQNVTFRCDPISEHNRLYWYRQTLGQGPEFLTYFQNEAQLEKSRLLSDRFSAERPKGSFSTLEIQRTEQGDSAMYLCAGSFFSVGTEAFFGQGTRLTVV.

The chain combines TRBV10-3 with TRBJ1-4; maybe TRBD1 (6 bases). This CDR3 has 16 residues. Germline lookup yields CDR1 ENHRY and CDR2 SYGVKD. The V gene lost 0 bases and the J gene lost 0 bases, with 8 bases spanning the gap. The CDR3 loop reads CAISESRTATNEKLFF. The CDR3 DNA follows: TGTGCCATCAGTGAGTCTAGGACAGCAACTAATGAAAAACTGTTTTTT.

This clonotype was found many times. The CDR3 loop reads CSASTPRGNQPQHF. The CDR3 nucleotides are TGCAGTGCTTCGACTCCGAGGGGCAATCAGCCCCAGCATTTT. The V gene is TRBV20-1, the J gene TRBJ1-5; D gene ambiguous. Germline lookup yields CDR1 DFQATT and CDR2 SNEGSKA (reference sequence). The CDR3 is 14 amino acids. V shed 5 bases and J shed 2 bases, with 13 bases lying between them.